This T cell receptor (beta chain) was identified in a study of neoadjuvant nivolumab and ipilimumab in lung cancer. Study-level results: Pretherapy blood TCR richness correlated positively with resected tumor richness. Only a single major-pathologic-response sample was available for clonality analysis.

Using immunoSEQ multiplex PCR, the repertoire was profiled, and TCRdb retains in-frame clones only, with some absent. This sample has under 9,000 clones; 84% occur once, and the top ten carry roughly 8%. For this clone: As yet, its antigen is unknown.

This specimen consisted of tumor tissue, obtained after neoadjuvant nivolumab, alone or with ipilimumab, at or shortly before surgery. The origin of this receptor is an adult with non-small cell lung cancer.

In nucleotides, the CDR3 is TGTGCCAGCAGTTTAGACAGATCCCTGACAGATACGCAGTATTTT. It specifies CASSLDRSLTDTQYF. The rearrangement links TRBV2 to TRBJ2-3; D is possibly TRBD1 (5 bases). Germline CDR1 is SNHLY and CDR2 is FYNNEI. The CDR3 loop spans 15 amino acids. V lost 5 bases and J 3 bases, leaving 15 bases between the germline ends.